This T cell receptor (beta chain) comes out of a study of T-cell memory formation after mild COVID-19. A word on this clonotype: What it binds is not known.

5'RACE with constant-segment primers yielded barcoded, UMI-tagged TCR alpha and TCR beta cDNA libraries. Via MiXCR, TCRdb re-called the 5' RACE reads, giving one row per CDR3 protein. This table has hundreds of thousands of distinct CDR3 sequences, approximately 15% appearing once. Whole-study results and caveats: Contracting CD4+ clones sat mainly in CM and EM; CD8+ in EMRA. In pre-infection memory, a portion of responding clones appeared, which suggested that cross-reactive memory joined.

Trimming took off 2 bases at V and 1 base at J, with 11 bases between the two ends. CDR1 SGHTA and CDR2 FQGNSA come from the germline V gene. The CDR3 covers 15 residues. The TCR was taken from an adult woman who had mild COVID-19 (a few samples of this study predate the infection). Cell type and time point are not known. This chain connects TRBV7-2 to TRBJ1-1; TRBD1 might be the D (6 bases). Sequencing used PBMCs or a T cell subset sorted from them (not recorded which). This CDR3 reads CASSLMDRPNTEAFF. The CDR3 DNA sequence: TGTGCCAGCAGCTTAATGGACAGACCGAACACTGAAGCTTTCTTT.